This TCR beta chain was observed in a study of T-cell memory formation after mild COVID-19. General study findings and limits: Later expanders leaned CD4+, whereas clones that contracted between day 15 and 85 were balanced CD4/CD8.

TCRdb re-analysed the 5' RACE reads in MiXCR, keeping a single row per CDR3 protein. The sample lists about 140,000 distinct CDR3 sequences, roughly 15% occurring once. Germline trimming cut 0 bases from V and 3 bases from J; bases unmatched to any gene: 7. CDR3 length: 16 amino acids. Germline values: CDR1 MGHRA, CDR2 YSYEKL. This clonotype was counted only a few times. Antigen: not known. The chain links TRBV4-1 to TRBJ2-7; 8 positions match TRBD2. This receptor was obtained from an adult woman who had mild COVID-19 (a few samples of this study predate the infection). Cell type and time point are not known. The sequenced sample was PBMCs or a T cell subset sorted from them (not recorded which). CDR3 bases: TGCGCCAGCAGCCAAGATCTTTCGGGGGGGCACTACGAGCAGTACTTC. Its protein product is CASSQDLSGGHYEQYF.